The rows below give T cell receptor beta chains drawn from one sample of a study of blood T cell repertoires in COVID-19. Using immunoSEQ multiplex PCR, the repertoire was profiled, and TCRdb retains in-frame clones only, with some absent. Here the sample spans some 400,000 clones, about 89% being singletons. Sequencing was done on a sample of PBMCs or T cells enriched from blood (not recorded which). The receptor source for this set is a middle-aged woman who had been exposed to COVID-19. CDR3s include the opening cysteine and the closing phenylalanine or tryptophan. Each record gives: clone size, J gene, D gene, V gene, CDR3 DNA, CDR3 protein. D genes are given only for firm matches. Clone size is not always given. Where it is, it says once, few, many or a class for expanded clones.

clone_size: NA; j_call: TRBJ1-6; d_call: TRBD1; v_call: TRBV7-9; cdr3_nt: TGTGCCAGCAGCTTTTCACACCTGCCCCGACAGGGTGTAAATTCACCCCTCCACTTT; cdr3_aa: CASSFSHLPRQGVNSPLHF
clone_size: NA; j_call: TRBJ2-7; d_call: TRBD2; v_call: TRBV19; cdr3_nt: TGTGCCAGTACCTTATCTAGCGGGAGAGGGGACGAGCAGTACTTC; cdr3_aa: CASTLSSGRGDEQYF
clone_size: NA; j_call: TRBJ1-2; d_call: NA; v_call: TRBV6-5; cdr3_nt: TGTGCCAGCAGCCGGTCAGGGCAGGGAGGCTACACCTTC; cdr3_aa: CASSRSGQGGYTF
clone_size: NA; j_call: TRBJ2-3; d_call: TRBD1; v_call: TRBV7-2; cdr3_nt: TGTGCCAGCAGCCCGACAGGGGGATACACAGATACGCAGTATTTT; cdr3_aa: CASSPTGGYTDTQYF
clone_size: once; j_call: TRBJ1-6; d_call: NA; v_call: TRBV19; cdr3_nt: TGTGCCAGTAGTATTTCAGGGGCCACCAATTCACCCCTCCACTTT; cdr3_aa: CASSISGATNSPLHF
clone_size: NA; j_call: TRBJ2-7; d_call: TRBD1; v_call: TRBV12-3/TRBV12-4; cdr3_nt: TGTGCCAGCAGTACAGGGGGCGACGAGCAGTACTTC; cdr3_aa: CASSTGGDEQYF
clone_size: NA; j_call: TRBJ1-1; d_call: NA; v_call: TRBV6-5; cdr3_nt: TGTGCCAGCAGTTACGGAGGTGCTGAAGCTTTCTTT; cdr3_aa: CASSYGGAEAFF
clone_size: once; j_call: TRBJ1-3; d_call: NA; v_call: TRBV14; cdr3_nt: TGTGCCAGCAGCCAAGTTCTAACCGTTGCTGGAAACACCATATATTTT; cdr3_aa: CASSQVLTVAGNTIYF
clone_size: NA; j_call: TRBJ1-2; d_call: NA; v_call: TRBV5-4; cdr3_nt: TGTGCCAGCAATGGGGCAGGGGTCCATGGCTACACCTTC; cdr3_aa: CASNGAGVHGYTF
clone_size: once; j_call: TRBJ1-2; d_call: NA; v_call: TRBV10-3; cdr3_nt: TGTGCCATCAGTGAATTCGGACCGGGGATCCAGGGCTACACCTTC; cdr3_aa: CAISEFGPGIQGYTF
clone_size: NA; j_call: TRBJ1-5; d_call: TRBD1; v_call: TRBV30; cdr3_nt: TGTGCCTGGAGTGCCAGGGGGCGGGGGCAGCCCCAGCATTTT; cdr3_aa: CAWSARGRGQPQHF
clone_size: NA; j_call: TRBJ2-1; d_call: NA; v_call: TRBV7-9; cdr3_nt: TGTGCCAGCAGCTTAGAGCCCCTGCCTAGACTAAATGAGCAGTTCTTC; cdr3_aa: CASSLEPLPRLNEQFF
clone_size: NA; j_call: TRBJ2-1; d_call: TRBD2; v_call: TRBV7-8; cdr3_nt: TGTGCCAGCAGCCCATTGGTACTAGCGGGGTTGTTTGAGCAGTTCTTC; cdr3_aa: CASSPLVLAGLFEQFF
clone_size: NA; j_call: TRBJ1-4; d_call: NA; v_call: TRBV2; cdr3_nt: TGTGCCAGCAGTGAAGGGCGGGGCGGGGGGAAACTGTTTTTT; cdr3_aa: CASSEGRGGGKLFF
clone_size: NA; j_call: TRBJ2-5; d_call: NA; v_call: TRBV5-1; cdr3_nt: TGCGCCAGCAGCGTACGAACAGGGTTCCAAGAGACCCAGTACTTC; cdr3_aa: CASSVRTGFQETQYF
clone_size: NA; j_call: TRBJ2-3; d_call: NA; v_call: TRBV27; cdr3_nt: TGTGCCAGCAGTTTTATCACAGGGCCCACAGATACGCAGTATTTT; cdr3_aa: CASSFITGPTDTQYF
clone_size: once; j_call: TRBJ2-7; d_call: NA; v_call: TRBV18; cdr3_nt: TGTGCCAGCTCACACCCTGGGGGCAGCGCGACTTACGAGCAGTACTTC; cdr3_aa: CASSHPGGSATYEQYF
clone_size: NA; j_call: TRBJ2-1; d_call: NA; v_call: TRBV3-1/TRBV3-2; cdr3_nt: TGTGCCAGCAGCCAAGATTTCCAGGACAGCAAGCAGTTCTTC; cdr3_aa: CASSQDFQDSKQFF
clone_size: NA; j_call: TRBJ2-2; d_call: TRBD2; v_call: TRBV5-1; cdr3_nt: TGCGCCAGCAGCTCCCGGACTAGCGGGAATTCTCTCGGCACCGGGGAGCTGTTTTTT; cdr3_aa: CASSSRTSGNSLGTGELFF
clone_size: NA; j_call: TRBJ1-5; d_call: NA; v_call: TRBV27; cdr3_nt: TGTGCCAGCTCCCCGTTCAGTGGAGGAAGGATAAATCAGCCCCAGCATTTT; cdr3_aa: CASSPFSGGRINQPQHF
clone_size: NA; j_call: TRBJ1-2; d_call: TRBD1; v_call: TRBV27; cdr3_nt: TGTGCCAGCAGTTTTCAACGACAGGGCCCCTATGGCTACACCTTC; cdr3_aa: CASSFQRQGPYGYTF
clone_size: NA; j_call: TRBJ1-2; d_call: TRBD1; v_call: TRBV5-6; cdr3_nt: TGTGCCAGCAGCAGCCTCCTGGGACAGGGAGGCTATGGCTACACCTTC; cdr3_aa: CASSSLLGQGGYGYTF
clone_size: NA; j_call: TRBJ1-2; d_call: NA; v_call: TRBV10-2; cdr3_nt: TGCGCCAGCAGTGAGTCGATCGCTAGTACGAACTATGGCTACACCTTC; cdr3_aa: CASSESIASTNYGYTF
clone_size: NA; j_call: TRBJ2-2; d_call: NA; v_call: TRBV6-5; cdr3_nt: TGTGCCAGCAGTTACTCGAGTCAGACAAACACCGGGGAGCTGTTTTTT; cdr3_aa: CASSYSSQTNTGELFF
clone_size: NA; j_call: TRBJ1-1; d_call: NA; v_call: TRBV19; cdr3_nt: TGTGCCAGCCCTCCAGGGGTGAACACTGAAGCTTTCTTT; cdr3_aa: CASPPGVNTEAFF
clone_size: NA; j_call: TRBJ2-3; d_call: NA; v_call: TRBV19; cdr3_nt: TGTGCCAGTAGTATCGACCACCGGGGCACAGATACGCAGTATTTT; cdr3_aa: CASSIDHRGTDTQYF
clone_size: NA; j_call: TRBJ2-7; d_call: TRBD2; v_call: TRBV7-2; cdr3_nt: TGTGCCAGCAGCCTTCGGACTAGCGGGAAAAGCTCCTACGAGCAGTACTTC; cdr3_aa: CASSLRTSGKSSYEQYF
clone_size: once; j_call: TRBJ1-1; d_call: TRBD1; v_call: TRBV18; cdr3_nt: TGTGCCAGCTCACCATCCGACAGGGCGAACACTGAAGCTTTCTTT; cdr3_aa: CASSPSDRANTEAFF
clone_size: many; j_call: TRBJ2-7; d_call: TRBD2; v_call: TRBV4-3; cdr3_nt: TGCGCCAGCAGCCGGGGCGGGGGATCCTACGAGCAGTACTTC; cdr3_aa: CASSRGGGSYEQYF
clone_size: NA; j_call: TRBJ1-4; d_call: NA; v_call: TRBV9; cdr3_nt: TGTGCCAGCAGCGCGACAGCAGGGGCGCGGGTTGAAAAACTGTTTTTT; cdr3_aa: CASSATAGARVEKLFF
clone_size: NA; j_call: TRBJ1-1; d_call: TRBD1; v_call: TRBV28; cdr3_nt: TGTGCCATTCTGACAGGGACGAACACTGAAGCTTTCTTT; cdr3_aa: CAILTGTNTEAFF
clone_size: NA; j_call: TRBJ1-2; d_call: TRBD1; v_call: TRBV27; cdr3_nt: TGTGCCAGCAGTTACGGACAGGGGGCGTCTGGGGGCTACACCTTC; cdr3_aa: CASSYGQGASGGYTF
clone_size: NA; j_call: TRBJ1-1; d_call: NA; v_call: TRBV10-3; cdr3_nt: TGTGCCATCAGTGCCGACCTAGGGAGCACTGAAGCTTTCTTT; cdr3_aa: CAISADLGSTEAFF
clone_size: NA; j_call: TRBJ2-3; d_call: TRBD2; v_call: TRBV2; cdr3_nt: TGTGCCAGCAGTGCCCCAGGTTCCCAGCTAGCGGGCGCGCAGTATTTT; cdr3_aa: CASSAPGSQLAGAQYF
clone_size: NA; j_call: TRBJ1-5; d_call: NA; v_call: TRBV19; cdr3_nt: TGTGCCAGTAGTATGAGGGGGAAAGATCAGCCCCAGCATTTT; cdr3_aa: CASSMRGKDQPQHF
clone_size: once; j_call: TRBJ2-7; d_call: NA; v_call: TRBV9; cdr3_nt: TGTGCCAGCAGCGTAGATCTACGGGTCCCCTACGAGCAGTACTTC; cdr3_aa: CASSVDLRVPYEQYF
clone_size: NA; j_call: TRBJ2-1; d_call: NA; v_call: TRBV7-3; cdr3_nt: TGTGCCAGCAGCCCCCTAAGTTACAATGAGCAGTTCTTC; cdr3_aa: CASSPLSYNEQFF
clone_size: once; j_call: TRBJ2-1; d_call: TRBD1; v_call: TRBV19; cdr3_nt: TGTGCCAGTAGTGAGACAGGGGATAGCTCCTACAATGAGCAGTTCTTC; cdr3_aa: CASSETGDSSYNEQFF
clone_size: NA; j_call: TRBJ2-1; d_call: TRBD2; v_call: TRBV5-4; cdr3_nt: TGTGCCAGCAGCTTGGCGGGGAGCGGGGCCGGGGGTGAGCAGTTCTTC; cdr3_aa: CASSLAGSGAGGEQFF
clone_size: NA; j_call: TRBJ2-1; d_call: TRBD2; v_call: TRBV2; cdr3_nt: TGTGCCAGCAGAACCAGACTAGCGGGGAGCAACAATGAGCAGTTCTTC; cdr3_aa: CASRTRLAGSNNEQFF
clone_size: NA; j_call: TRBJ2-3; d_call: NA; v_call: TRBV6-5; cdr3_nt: TGTGCCAGCAGGCGGGAAAGGACTAGCACAGATACGCAGTATTTT; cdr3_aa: CASRRERTSTDTQYF
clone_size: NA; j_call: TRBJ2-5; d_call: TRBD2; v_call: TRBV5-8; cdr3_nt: TGTGCCAGCAGCCTGACCTTGACTAGCGGGAGATTCGGGACCCAGTACTTC; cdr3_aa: CASSLTLTSGRFGTQYF
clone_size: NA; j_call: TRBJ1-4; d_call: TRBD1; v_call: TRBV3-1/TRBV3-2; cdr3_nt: TGTGCCAGCAGCCAAGGGGGGTGGACAGGACCCATCGATGAAAAACTGTTTTTT; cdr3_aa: CASSQGGWTGPIDEKLFF
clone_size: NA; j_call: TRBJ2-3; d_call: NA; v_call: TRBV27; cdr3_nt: TGTGCCAGCAAAAAAGGAGGGGGGGGACGCACAGATACGCAGTATTTT; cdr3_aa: CASKKGGGGRTDTQYF
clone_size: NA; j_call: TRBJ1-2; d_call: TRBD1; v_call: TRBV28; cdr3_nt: TGTGCCAGCAGTGGCAACCGACAGGGCTTTAACTATGGCTACACCTTC; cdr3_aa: CASSGNRQGFNYGYTF
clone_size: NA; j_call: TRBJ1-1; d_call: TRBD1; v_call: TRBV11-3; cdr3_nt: TGTGCCAGCAGCCCCGGGACAGGGGTAACTAACACTGAAGCTTTCTTT; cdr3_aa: CASSPGTGVTNTEAFF
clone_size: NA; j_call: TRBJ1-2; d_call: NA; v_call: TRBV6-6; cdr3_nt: TGTGCCAGCAGTTACTCGAAACGGAACTATGGCTACACCTTC; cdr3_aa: CASSYSKRNYGYTF
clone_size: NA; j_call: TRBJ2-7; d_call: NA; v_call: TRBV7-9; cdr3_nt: TGTGCCAGCAGCCCTGGGAGATCCTACGAGCAGTACTTC; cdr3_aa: CASSPGRSYEQYF
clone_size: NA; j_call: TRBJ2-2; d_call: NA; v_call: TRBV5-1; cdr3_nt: TGCGCCAGCAGCTTCGAAGGGGGGAACACCGGGGAGCTGTTTTTT; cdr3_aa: CASSFEGGNTGELFF
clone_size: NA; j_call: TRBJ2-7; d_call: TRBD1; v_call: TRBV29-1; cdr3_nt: TGCAGCGTTGAGCAGGGGGTCGACGAGCAGTACTTC; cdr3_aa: CSVEQGVDEQYF
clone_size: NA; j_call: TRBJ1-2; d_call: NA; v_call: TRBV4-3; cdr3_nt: TGCGCCAGCAGCCAAGAGATTTACAGGTTAGATGGCTACACCTTC; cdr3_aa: CASSQEIYRLDGYTF
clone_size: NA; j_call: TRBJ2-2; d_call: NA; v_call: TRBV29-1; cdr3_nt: TGCAGCGCACGGCGGGGAGGGGAGCTGTTTTTT; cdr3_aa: CSARRGGELFF
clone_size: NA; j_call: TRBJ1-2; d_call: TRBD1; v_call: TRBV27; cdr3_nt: TGTGCCAGCAGTCATCAACTGACAGGGGGGCTTGCTGGCTACACCTTC; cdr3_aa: CASSHQLTGGLAGYTF
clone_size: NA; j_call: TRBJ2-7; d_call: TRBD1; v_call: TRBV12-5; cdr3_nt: TGTGCTAGTGGTACCTGGACAGGGTACTACGAGCAGTACTTC; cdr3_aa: CASGTWTGYYEQYF
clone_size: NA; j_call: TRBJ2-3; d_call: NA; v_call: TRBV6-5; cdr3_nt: TGTGCCAGCCGGCAGGGATCAGATACGCAGTATTTT; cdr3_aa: CASRQGSDTQYF
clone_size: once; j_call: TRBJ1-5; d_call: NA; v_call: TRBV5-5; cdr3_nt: TGTGCCAGCAGCTTTATTGTGACAGATAGCAATCAGCCCCAGCATTTT; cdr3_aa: CASSFIVTDSNQPQHF
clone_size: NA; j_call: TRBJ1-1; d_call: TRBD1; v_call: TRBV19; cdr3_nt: TGTGCCAGCCGCGGGACAGGGGTTGGTGAAGCTTTCTTT; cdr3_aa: CASRGTGVGEAFF